The 28 T cell receptor beta chains below all came from one sample that was sequenced in a study of T cells in localized non-small cell lung cancer. Some clones are missing from TCRdb's copy, which holds only in-frame ones; the method was immunoSEQ multiplex PCR. Seen here are around 20,000 clones, 86% observed once, and the top ten hold 1.1%. Sample: peripheral blood, taken before any cancer treatment. Receptor source: a woman aged 40-70 years with stage I lung adenocarcinoma.

The chain carries TRBV2 and TRBJ1-1; no clear D. V was cut by 4 bases and J by 1 base, with 7 bases left in between. The germline CDR1 and CDR2 sequences are SNHLY and FYNNEI. The CDR3 is made up of 13 amino acids. Here the CDR3 reads CASSVRENTEAFF. In nucleotides, the CDR3 is TGTGCCAGCAGTGTGAGAGAGAACACTGAAGCTTTCTTT.

The gene calls are TRBV11-2 and TRBJ2-3; no definite D call. CDR1 SGHAT and CDR2 FQNNGV come from the germline V gene. The CDR3 has 12 amino acids. V shed 5 bases and J shed 2 bases, with 5 bases lying between them. The CDR3 region is CASSHYTDTQYF. CDR3 DNA sequence: TGTGCCAGCAGCCACTACACAGATACGCAGTATTTT.

V gene TRBV7-2 combines with J gene TRBJ2-7; 7 positions agree with TRBD2. Germline V gene sequence: CDR1 SGHTA, CDR2 FQGNSA. The V and J ends lost 3 bases and 4 bases, in that order; junction bases with no gene match: 6. The CDR3 runs 14 residues. CDR3 nucleotide sequence: TGTGCCAGCAGCTTCACTGGGGGGGTGTACGAGCAGTACTTC. Translation: CASSFTGGVYEQYF.

The V and J genes are TRBV4-3 and TRBJ1-4, with 7 nucleotides matching TRBD1. With V trimmed by 0 bases and J by 6 bases, 1 base remained unmatched. The CDR3 covers 14 residues. Germline lookup yields CDR1 LGHNA and CDR2 YSLEER. For the CDR3, the DNA is TGCGCCAGCAGCCAAGACGACAGGGATGAAAAACTGTTTTTT. Translation gives CASSQDDRDEKLFF.

The rearrangement joins TRBV4-3 to TRBJ2-7, with 8 positions matching TRBD1. The CDR3 totals 17 residues. The ends lost 0 bases at V and 0 bases at J; junction bases unmatched: 7. Germline V gene sequence: CDR1 LGHNA, CDR2 YSLEER. CDR3 amino acids: CASSQELGQDYSYEQYF. The CDR3 DNA reads as TGCGCCAGCAGCCAAGAGTTGGGACAGGACTACTCCTACGAGCAGTACTTC.

The chain carries TRBV7-9 and TRBJ1-1; D may be TRBD1 (5 bases). Per the germline V gene, CDR1 is SEHNR and CDR2 is FQNEAQ (reference sequence). With 7 bases removed from V and 0 bases from J, the gap between germline ends came to 12 bases. This CDR3 is built from 14 residues. CDR3 bases: TGTGCCAGCAAAGGGGCACAGATGAACACTGAAGCTTTCTTT. Translation: CASKGAQMNTEAFF.

To note about this clone: One end of the junction is discordant with germline, which a read error may explain. The chain links TRBV5-1 to TRBJ1-2; a weak D match, TRBD1 (5 bases). CDR1 and CDR2 (germline): SGHRS, YFSETQ. The CDR3 is 13 residues long. The chain's CDR3 is CASAYTRDAVRSF. CDR3 nucleotide sequence: TGCGCCAGCGCCTACACGAGGGACGCCGTCAGGTCCTTC.

The V gene is TRBV19, the J gene TRBJ1-6; TRBD1 matches 10 bases. Trimming at V came to 2 bases and at J to 6 bases, leaving 10 bases not matched to a gene. Per germline, CDR1 LNHDA and CDR2 SQIVND (reference sequence). The CDR3 runs 18 residues. The CDR3 region is CASSIYSWGQGRNSPLHF. CDR3 in DNA: TGTGCCAGTAGTATATATTCTTGGGGACAGGGGCGTAATTCACCCCTCCACTTT. Based on the CDR3 plus reference TRBV19 and TRBJ1-6, the full variable domain is DGGITQSPKYLFRKEGQNVTLSCEQNLNHDAMYWYRQDPGQGLRLIYYSQIVNDFQKGDIAEGYSVSREKKESFPLTVTSAQKNPTAFYLCASSIYSWGQGRNSPLHFGNGTRLTVT.

The genes are TRBV5-6 and TRBJ2-7; 7 nucleotides line up with TRBD1. Trimming at V came to 3 bases and at J to 3 bases, leaving 9 bases not matched to a gene. CDR3 length equals 15 residues. Germline V gene sequence: CDR1 SGHDT, CDR2 YYEEEE. Here the CDR3 reads CASSSKDREYYEQYF. CDR3 in DNA: TGTGCCAGCAGCTCCAAAGACAGGGAATACTACGAGCAGTACTTC.

This rearrangement joins TRBV9 to TRBJ2-5; TRBD2 aligns across 10 bases. The germline gives CDR1 SGDLS, CDR2 YYNGEE. The V segment lost 5 bases and the J segment 5 bases; nucleotides outside the gene matches: 3. This CDR3 is built from 13 residues. This CDR3 is CASSSGGWETQYF. The CDR3 DNA reads as TGTGCCAGCAGTAGCGGGGGGTGGGAGACCCAGTACTTC.

About this clone itself: One end of the junction does not line up with germline, which may come from a read error. The V and J genes are TRBV11-2 and TRBJ2-7; no definite D call. The CDR3 contains 13 residues. The germline gives CDR1 SGHAT, CDR2 FQNNGV. CDR3: CASSLGWFYGQYF. The CDR3 DNA follows: TGTGCCAGCAGCTTAGGATGGTTCTACGGGCAGTACTTC. Full variable domain (remainder filled in from reference TRBV11-2 and TRBJ2-7): EAGVAQSPRYKIIEKRQSVAFWCNPISGHATLYWYQQILGQGPKLLIQFQNNGVVDDSQLPKDRFSAERLKGVDSTLKIQPAKLEDSAVYLCASSLGWFYGQYFGPGTRLTVT.

V is TRBV7-2 and J is TRBJ2-5, with 11 bases lining up with TRBD2. Losses at the gene ends were 5 bases for V and 2 bases for J; bases not matched to a gene: 7. Germline loops: CDR1 SGHTA, CDR2 FQGNSA. CDR3 length: 16 residues. The DNA for the CDR3 is TGTGCCAGCAGCCCGCGGATAGCGGGGGGGCAAGAGACCCAGTACTTC. It encodes CASSPRIAGGQETQYF.

The V gene is TRBV28, the J gene TRBJ1-3, with a weak D call TRBD1 (6 bases). In germline, CDR1 is MDHEN, CDR2 SYDVKM. This CDR3 has 14 residues. V was cut by 5 bases and J by 4 bases, with 12 bases left in between. CDR3 bases: TGTGCCAGCAGTCCACAGGGACGGGGAAACACCATATATTTT. This translates into CASSPQGRGNTIYF.

This rearrangement joins TRBV2 to TRBJ1-4; possible D gene TRBD1, 6 bases. The germline V gene encodes CDR1 SNHLY and CDR2 FYNNEI. The CDR3 contains 12 residues. Deletions cut 8 bases from V and 5 bases from J, with 9 bases between. CDR3 nucleotide sequence: TGTGCCAGCGGGGGCAGGAATGAAAAACTGTTTTTT. Residues: CASGGRNEKLFF.

This sequence joins TRBV9 and TRBJ2-2, with 9 bases identical to TRBD1. The CDR3 sequence is 14 residues long. V dropped 3 bases and J dropped 6; count of bases not matched to a gene: 3. CDR1 is SGDLS and CDR2 is YYNGEE in the germline V gene. The CDR3 sequence: CASSGTGVPGELFF. The CDR3 nucleotides read TGTGCCAGCAGCGGGACAGGGGTTCCCGGGGAGCTGTTTTTT. The variable domain in full, completed from reference TRBV9 and TRBJ2-2, reads DSGVTQTPKHLITATGQRVTLRCSPRSGDLSVYWYQQSLDQGLQFLIQYYNGEERAKGNILERFSAQQFPDLHSELNLSSLELGDSALYFCASSGTGVPGELFFGEGSRLTVL.

The chain uses TRBV7-2 and TRBJ1-2; D is unclear. Germline V lookup: CDR1 SGHTA, CDR2 FQGNSA. The CDR3 length is 14 residues. V was cut by 1 base and J by 0 bases, with 6 bases left in between. The DNA for the CDR3 is TGTGCCAGCAGCTTAGACTGGACTAACTATGGCTACACCTTC. It encodes CASSLDWTNYGYTF.

In its sample, this clone is medium-sized. The chain uses TRBV18 and TRBJ1-2; D might be TRBD1 (5 bases). V shed 3 bases and J shed 4 bases, with 9 bases lying between them. CDR3 length: 13 residues. Germline V gene data show CDR1 as KGHSH and CDR2 as LQKENI. The CDR3 DNA is TGTGCCAGCTCACCGGAACAGGTCTATGGCTACACCTTC. This codes for CASSPEQVYGYTF.

The CDR3 nucleotides are TGTGCCAGCAGCCCCGGGACAGGGGCTCTCAATCAGCCCCAGCATTTT. This sequence encodes CASSPGTGALNQPQHF. The V and J genes are TRBV9 and TRBJ1-5; 10 nucleotides match TRBD1. The germline V gene encodes CDR1 SGDLS and CDR2 YYNGEE. V dropped 4 bases and J dropped 3; count of bases not matched to a gene: 7. CDR3 length: 16 amino acids.

This chain joins TRBV27 and TRBJ2-2, with D perhaps TRBD2 (6 bases). V gave up 7 bases and J gave up 4 bases, with 13 bases separating them. The CDR3 length is 14 residues. Germline assignment: CDR1 MNHEY and CDR2 SMNVEV (reference sequence). CDR3 protein: CASNPRGGTGELFF. As DNA, the CDR3 is TGTGCCAGCAACCCTCGGGGAGGCACCGGGGAGCTGTTTTTT.

This chain links TRBV6-1 with TRBJ2-5; D might be TRBD1 (5 bases). The CDR3 is made up of 13 amino acids. CDR1 is MNHNS, CDR2 SASEGT, per germline. Trimming stripped 4 bases from V and 5 bases from J, with 11 bases between. CDR3 bases: TGTGCCAGCAGTGGGGGCCCTGGGGAGACCCAGTACTTC. It is translated as CASSGGPGETQYF.

V and J are TRBV11-3 and TRBJ2-7; 15 bases fit TRBD2. This CDR3 is built from 17 residues. V shed 5 bases and J 1 base; nucleotides not matched to a gene: 6. Germline V CDR1 and CDR2: SGHNT, YENEEA. The CDR3 region has the DNA TGTGCCAGCAGCCCGGGACTAGCGGGGGGATCGTCCTACGAGCAGTACTTC. Translated, it gives CASSPGLAGGSSYEQYF. The whole variable domain, filled in from reference TRBV11-3 and TRBJ2-7, reads EAGVVQSPRYKIIEKKQPVAFWCNPISGHNTLYWYLQNLGQGPELLIRYENEEAVDDSQLPKDRFSAERLKGVDSTLKIQPAELGDSAVYLCASSPGLAGGSSYEQYFGPGTRLTVT.

This chain links TRBV7-2 with TRBJ2-7; 10 positions match TRBD2. V was pared by 4 bases and J by 6 bases, with 6 bases of the junction left unmatched. This CDR3 has 14 residues. Per the germline V gene, CDR1 is SGHTA and CDR2 is FQGNSA. This chain's CDR3 is CASSSNRLAGEQYF. CDR3 DNA sequence: TGTGCCAGCAGCTCGAATAGACTAGCGGGCGAGCAGTACTTC.

The J gene is TRBJ2-1, the V gene TRBV5-1; 11 bases match TRBD2. There are 15 residues in the CDR3. In germline, CDR1 is SGHRS, CDR2 YFSETQ. J gave up 5 bases and V 4 bases, and 5 bases lay outside the gene matches. The chain's CDR3 is CASSRRLAGNNEQFF. The CDR3 DNA sequence: TGCGCCAGCAGCCGGAGACTAGCGGGAAACAATGAGCAGTTCTTC. The complete variable domain, with remaining parts taken from reference TRBV5-1 and TRBJ2-1, reads KAGVTQTPRYLIKTRGQQVTLSCSPISGHRSVSWYQQTPGQGLQFLFEYFSETQRNKGNFPGRFSGRQFSNSRSEMNVSTLELGDSALYLCASSRRLAGNNEQFFGPGTRLTVL.

The chain employs TRBV4-3 and TRBJ2-7, with a tentative D call TRBD2 (6 bases). The V and J ends lost 0 bases and 2 bases respectively, with 8 bases between them. The CDR3 spans 14 residues. Germline-derived CDR1 and CDR2 are LGHNA and YSLEER. In DNA form, the CDR3 reads TGCGCCAGCAGCCAAGAAGGCGGGGCCTACGAGCAGTACTTC. It translates to CASSQEGGAYEQYF.

In DNA, the CDR3 is TGTGCCAGCAGCTTAGATACCAGGGCCAATGGCTACACCTTC. Its protein product is CASSLDTRANGYTF. This chain uses TRBV7-2 with TRBJ1-2; D is possibly TRBD1 (5 bases). Germline loops: CDR1 SGHTA, CDR2 FQGNSA. Trimming removed 1 base at V and 6 bases at J, with 12 bases between. This CDR3 has 14 amino acids. The complete variable domain, with remaining parts taken from reference TRBV7-2 and TRBJ1-2, reads GAGVSQSPSNKVTEKGKDVELRCDPISGHTALYWYRQSLGQGLEFLIYFQGNSAPDKSGLPSDRFSAERTGGSVSTLTIQRTQQEDSAVYLCASSLDTRANGYTFGSGTRLTVV.

V usage is TRBV7-2 and J usage is TRBJ2-1, with D possibly being TRBD1 (5 bases). Deletions cut 3 bases from V and 3 bases from J, with 12 bases between. CDR1 and CDR2 (germline): SGHTA, FQGNSA. The CDR3 consists of 15 residues. The CDR3 DNA reads as TGTGCCAGCAGCTTCAGGGTTAGCATCTACAATGAGCAGTTCTTC. This codes for CASSFRVSIYNEQFF.

J is TRBJ1-5 and V is TRBV13, with D unresolved. The CDR3 contains 14 residues. Looked up from germline, CDR1 is PRHDT and CDR2 is FYEKMQ (reference sequence). Trimming shortened V by 7 bases and J by 5 bases, and 15 bases separated the two germline ends. The DNA for the CDR3 is TGTGCCAGCACCTATCGGGGTGGGGATCAGCCCCAGCATTTT. Translation gives CASTYRGGDQPQHF.

The chain joins TRBV5-1 to TRBJ2-3; the match to TRBD2 covers 11 bases. With 4 bases clipped from V and 5 bases from J, the junction kept 6 bases outside the gene matches. Germline V gives CDR1 SGHRS, CDR2 YFSETQ. The CDR3 consists of 15 residues. This CDR3 reads CASSISGGAGDTQYF. The CDR3 coding sequence is TGCGCCAGCAGCATTAGCGGGGGGGCGGGAGATACGCAGTATTTT.